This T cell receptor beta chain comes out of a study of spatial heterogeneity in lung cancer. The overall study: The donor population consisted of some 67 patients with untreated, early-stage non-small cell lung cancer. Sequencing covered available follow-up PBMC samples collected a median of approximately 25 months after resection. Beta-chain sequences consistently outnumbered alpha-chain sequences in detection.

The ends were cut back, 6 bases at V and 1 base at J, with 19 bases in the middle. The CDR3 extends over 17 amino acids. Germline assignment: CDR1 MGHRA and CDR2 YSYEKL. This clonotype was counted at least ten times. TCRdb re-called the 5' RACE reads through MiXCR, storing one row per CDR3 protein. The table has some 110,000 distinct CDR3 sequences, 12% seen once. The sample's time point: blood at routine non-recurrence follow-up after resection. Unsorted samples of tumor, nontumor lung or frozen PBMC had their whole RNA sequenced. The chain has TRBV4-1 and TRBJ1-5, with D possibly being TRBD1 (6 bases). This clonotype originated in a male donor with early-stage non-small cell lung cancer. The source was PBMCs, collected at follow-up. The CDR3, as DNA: TGCGCCAGCAGGGACGCAAGGGGGGGGAGCAGCAATCAGCCCCAGCATTTT. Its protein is CASRDARGGSSNQPQHF.